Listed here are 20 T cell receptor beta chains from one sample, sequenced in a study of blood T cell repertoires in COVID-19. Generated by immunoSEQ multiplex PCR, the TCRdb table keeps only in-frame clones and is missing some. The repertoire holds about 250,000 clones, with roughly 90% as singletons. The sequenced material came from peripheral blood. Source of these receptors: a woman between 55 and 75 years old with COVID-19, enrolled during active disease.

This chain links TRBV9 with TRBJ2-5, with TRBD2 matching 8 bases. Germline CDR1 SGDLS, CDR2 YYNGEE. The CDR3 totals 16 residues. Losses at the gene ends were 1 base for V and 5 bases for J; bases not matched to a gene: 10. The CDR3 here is CASSVFAGGGEETQYF. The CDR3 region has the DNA TGTGCCAGCAGCGTATTCGCCGGGGGGGGCGAGGAGACCCAGTACTTC.

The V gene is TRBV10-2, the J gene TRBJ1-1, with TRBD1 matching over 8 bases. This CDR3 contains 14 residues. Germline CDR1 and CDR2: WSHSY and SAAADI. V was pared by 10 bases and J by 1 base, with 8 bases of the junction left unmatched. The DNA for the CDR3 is TGCGCCATCAGGCAGGGACAGGCGAACACTGAAGCTTTCTTT. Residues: CAIRQGQANTEAFF.

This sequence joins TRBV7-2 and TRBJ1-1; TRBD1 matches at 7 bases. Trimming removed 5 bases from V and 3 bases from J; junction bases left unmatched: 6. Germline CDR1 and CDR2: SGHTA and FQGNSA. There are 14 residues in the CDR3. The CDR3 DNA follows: TGTGCCAGCAGCCAAGAGGGACAGTACACTGAAGCTTTCTTT. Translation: CASSQEGQYTEAFF.

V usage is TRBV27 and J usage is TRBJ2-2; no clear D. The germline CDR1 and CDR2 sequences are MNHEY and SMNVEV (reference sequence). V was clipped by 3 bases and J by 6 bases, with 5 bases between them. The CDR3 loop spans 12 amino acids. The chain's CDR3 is CASSFLPGELFF. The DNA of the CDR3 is TGTGCCAGCAGTTTTCTTCCCGGGGAGCTGTTTTTT.

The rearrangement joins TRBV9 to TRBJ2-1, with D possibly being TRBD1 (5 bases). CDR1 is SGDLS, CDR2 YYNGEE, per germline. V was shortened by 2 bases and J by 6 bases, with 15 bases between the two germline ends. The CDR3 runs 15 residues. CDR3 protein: CASSVLGHRPNEQFF. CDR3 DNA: TGTGCCAGCAGCGTCTTAGGACACCGGCCCAATGAGCAGTTCTTC.

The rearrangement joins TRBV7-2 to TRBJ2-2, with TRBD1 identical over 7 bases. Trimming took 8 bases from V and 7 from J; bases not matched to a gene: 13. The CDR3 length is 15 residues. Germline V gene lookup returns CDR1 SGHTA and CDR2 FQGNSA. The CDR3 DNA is TGTGCCAGCTCTAAACGACAGGGCTTGATCGGGGAGCTGTTTTTT. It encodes CASSKRQGLIGELFF.

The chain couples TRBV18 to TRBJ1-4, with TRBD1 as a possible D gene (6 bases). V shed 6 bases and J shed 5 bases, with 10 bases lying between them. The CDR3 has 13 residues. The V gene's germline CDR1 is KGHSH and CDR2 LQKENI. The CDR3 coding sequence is TGTGCCAGCTCCGGACAGAGGAATGAAAAACTGTTTTTT. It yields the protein CASSGQRNEKLFF.

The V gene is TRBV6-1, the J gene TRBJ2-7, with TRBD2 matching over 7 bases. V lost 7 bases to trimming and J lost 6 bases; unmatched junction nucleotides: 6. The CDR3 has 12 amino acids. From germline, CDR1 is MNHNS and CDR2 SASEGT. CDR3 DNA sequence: TGTGCCAGCACTTTGGGAGGGACCGAGCAGTACTTC. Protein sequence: CASTLGGTEQYF.

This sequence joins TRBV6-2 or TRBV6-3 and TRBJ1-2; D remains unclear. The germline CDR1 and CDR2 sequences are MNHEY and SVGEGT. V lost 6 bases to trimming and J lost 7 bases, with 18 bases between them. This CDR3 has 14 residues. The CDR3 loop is CASSLDLVVSGYTF. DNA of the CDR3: TGTGCCAGCAGCCTGGACTTGGTAGTTTCTGGCTACACCTTC.

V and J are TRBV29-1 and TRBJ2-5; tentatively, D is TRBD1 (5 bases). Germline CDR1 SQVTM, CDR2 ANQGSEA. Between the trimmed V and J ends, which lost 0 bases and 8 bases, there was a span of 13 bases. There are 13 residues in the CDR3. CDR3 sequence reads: CSVEDLGPGTQYF. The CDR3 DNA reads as TGCAGCGTTGAAGATCTGGGGCCAGGAACCCAGTACTTC.

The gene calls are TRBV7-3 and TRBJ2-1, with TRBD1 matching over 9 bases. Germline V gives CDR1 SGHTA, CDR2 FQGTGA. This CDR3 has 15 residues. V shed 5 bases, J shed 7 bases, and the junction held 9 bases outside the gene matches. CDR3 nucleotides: TGTGCCAGCAGCAAAGTCGGGACAGGGTTGAATGAGCAGTTCTTC. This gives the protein CASSKVGTGLNEQFF. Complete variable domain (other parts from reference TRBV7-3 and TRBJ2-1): GAGVSQTPSNKVTEKGKYVELRCDPISGHTALYWYRQSLGQGPEFLIYFQGTGAADDSGLPNDRFFAVRPEGSVSTLKIQRTERGDSAVYLCASSKVGTGLNEQFFGPGTRLTVL.

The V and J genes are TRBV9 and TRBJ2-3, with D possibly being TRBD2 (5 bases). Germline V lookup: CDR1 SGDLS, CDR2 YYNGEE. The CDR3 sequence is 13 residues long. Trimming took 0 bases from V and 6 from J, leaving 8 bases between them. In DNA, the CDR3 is TGTGCCAGCAGCGTAGACCCGGGGGATACGCAGTATTTT. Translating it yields CASSVDPGDTQYF.

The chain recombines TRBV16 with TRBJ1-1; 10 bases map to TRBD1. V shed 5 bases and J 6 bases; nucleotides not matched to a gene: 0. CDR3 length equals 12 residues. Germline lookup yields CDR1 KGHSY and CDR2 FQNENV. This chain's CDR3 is CASSGQGAEAFF. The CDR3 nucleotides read TGTGCCAGCAGCGGACAGGGGGCTGAAGCTTTCTTT. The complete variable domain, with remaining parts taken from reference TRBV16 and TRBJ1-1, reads GEEVAQTPKHLVRGEGQKAKLYCAPIKGHSYVFWYQQVLKNEFKFLISFQNENVFDETGMPKERFSAKCLPNSPCSLEIQATKLEDSAVYFCASSGQGAEAFFGQGTRLTVV.

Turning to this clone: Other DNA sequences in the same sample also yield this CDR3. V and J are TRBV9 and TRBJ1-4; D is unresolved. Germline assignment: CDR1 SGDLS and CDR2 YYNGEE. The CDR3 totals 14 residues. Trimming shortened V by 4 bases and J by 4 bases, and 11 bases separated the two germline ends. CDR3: CASSPRGDNEKLFF. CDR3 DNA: TGTGCCAGCAGCCCCCGAGGCGATAATGAAAAACTGTTTTTT.

In DNA form, the CDR3 reads TGTGCCAGCAGCCGAGGCGCCACTCGGGGTCAGCCCCAGCATTTT. It is translated as CASSRGATRGQPQHF. The chain links TRBV7-8 to TRBJ1-5, with D hard to call. This CDR3 has 15 amino acids. Deletions cut 5 bases from V and 6 bases from J, with 17 bases between. Germline CDR1 reads SGHVS; CDR2 reads FQNEAQ. The whole variable domain, filled in from reference TRBV7-8 and TRBJ1-5, reads GAGVSQSPRYKVAKRGQDVALRCDPISGHVSLFWYQQALGQGPEFLTYFQNEAQLDKSGLPSDRFFAERPEGSVSTLKIQRTQQEDSAVYLCASSRGATRGQPQHFGDGTRLSIL.

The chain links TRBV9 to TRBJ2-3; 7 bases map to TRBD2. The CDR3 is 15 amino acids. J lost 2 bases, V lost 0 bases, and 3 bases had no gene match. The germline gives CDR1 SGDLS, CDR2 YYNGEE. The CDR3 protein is CASSVAGGVTDTQYF. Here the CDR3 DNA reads TGTGCCAGCAGCGTAGCTGGGGGGGTCACAGATACGCAGTATTTT.

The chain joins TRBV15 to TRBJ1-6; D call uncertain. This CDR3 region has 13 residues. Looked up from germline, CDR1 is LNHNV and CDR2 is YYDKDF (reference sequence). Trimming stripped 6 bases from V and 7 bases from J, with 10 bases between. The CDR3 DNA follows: TGTGCCACCAGAGTCACATTAAATTCACCCCTCCACTTT. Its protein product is CATRVTLNSPLHF.

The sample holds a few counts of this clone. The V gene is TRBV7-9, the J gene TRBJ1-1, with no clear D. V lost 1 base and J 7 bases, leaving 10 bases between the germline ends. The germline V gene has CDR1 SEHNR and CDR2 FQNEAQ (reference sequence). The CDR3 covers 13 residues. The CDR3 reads CASSLGRWVEAFF. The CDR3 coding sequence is TGTGCCAGCAGCTTAGGGCGGTGGGTTGAAGCTTTCTTT.

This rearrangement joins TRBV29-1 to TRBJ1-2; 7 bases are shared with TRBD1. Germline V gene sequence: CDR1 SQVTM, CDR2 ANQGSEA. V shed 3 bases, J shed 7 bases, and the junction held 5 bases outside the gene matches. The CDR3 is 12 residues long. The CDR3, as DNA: TGCAGCGTTGATGAGGGGGCAGGTGGCTACACCTTC. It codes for CSVDEGAGGYTF. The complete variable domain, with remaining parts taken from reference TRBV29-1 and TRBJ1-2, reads SAVISQKPSRDICQRGTSLTIQCQVDSQVTMMFWYRQQPGQSLTLIATANQGSEATYESGFVIDKFPISRPNLTFSTLTVSNMSPEDSSIYLCSVDEGAGGYTFGSGTRLTVV.

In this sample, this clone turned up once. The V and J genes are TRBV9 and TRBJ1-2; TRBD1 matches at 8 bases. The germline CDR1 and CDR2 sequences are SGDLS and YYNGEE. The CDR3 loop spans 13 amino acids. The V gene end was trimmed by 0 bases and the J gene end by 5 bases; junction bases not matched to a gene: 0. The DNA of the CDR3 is TGTGCCAGCAGCGTAGGACAGGGGTATGGCTACACCTTC. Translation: CASSVGQGYGYTF.